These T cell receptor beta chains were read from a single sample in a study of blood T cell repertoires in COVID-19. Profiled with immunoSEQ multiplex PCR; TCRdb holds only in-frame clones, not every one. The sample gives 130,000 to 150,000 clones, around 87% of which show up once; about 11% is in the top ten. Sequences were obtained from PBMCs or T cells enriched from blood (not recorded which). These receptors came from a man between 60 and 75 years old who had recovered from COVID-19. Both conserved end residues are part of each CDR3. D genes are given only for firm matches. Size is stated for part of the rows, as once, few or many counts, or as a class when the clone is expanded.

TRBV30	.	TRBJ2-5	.	TGTGCCTGGAGTGTAACTACTTACCAAGAGACCCAGTACTTC	CAWSVTTYQETQYF
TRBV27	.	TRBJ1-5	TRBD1	TGTGCCAGTCATCGCAGGGGGCGGAATCAGCCCCAGCATTTT	CASHRRGRNQPQHF
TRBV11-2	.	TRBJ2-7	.	TGTGCCAGCAGCGCCGCACAACGGAGCGAGCAGTACTTC	CASSAAQRSEQYF
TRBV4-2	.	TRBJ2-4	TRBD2	TGTGCCAGCAGGGAGGGACTAGCGGGGGGGTTAACCCTAGCCAAAAACATTCAGTACTTC	CASREGLAGGLTLAKNIQYF
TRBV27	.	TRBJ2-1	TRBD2	TGTGCCAGCAGTCAAATTCTAGCGGGAGGGCCTCGTGAGCAGTTCTTC	CASSQILAGGPREQFF
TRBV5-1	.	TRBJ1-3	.	TGCGCCAGCAGCTTCGGAGCCCGCAGGGGAGGGGGTGGAAACACCATATATTTT	CASSFGARRGGGGNTIYF
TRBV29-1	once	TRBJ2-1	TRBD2	TGCAGCTCTTGGACTAGCGGGAGGCCCGAGCAGTTCTTC	CSSWTSGRPEQFF
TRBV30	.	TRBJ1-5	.	TGTGCCTGGAGTGAACGGCGGAATCAGCCCCAGCATTTT	CAWSERRNQPQHF
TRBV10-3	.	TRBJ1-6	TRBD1	TGTGCCACGACAGGGTCCTATAATTCACCCCTCCACTTT	CATTGSYNSPLHF
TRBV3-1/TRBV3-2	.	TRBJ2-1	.	TGTGCCCCCTGTCCGGTAGGAAGGGAGAACAATGAGCAGTTCTTC	CAPCPVGRENNEQFF
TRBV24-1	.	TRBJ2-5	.	TGTGCCACCAGTGATACTCGGGGTGGTGGAGAGACCCAGTACTTC	CATSDTRGGGETQYF
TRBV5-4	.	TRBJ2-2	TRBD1	TGTGCCAGCAGCTTGGCCAGGGACAGGCAGACCGGGGAGCTGTTTTTT	CASSLARDRQTGELFF
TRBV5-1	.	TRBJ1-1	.	TGCGCCAGCAGCTTAGACACAGGGAACACTGAAGCTTTCTTT	CASSLDTGNTEAFF
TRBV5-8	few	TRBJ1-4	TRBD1	TGTGCCAGCAGCCCCGGGACAGGGGAGGTGGCTAATGAAAAACTGTTTTTT	CASSPGTGEVANEKLFF
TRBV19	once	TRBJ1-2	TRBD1	TGTGCCAGTAGTACCTTCCCCCGGACAGGGACCAGGAACTATGGCTACACCTTC	CASSTFPRTGTRNYGYTF
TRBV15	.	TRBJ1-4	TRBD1	TGTGCCACCAGCAGGACAGGGGAAAAACTGTTTTTT	CATSRTGEKLFF
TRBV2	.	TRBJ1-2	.	TGTGCCAGCAGTGAAACGGGATATGGCTACACCTTC	CASSETGYGYTF
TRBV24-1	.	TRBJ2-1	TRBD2	TGTGCCACCAGTGACCCGGGACTAGCGAATGAGCAGTTCTTC	CATSDPGLANEQFF
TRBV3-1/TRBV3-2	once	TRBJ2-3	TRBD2	TGTGCCAGCAGCCCTAGCGGGAGGGCCACAGATACGCAGTATTTT	CASSPSGRATDTQYF
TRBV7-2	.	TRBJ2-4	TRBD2	TGTGCCAGCAGCTTAATGGGAGGGATCGGTAACATTCAGTACTTC	CASSLMGGIGNIQYF
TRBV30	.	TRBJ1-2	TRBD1	TGTGCCTGGAGAAGGGGGCCAAACTATGGCTACACCTTC	CAWRRGPNYGYTF
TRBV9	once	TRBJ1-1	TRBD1	TGTGCCAGCAGCCCCCGACAGGGGAACACTGAAGCTTTCTTT	CASSPRQGNTEAFF
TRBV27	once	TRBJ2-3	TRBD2	TGTGCCAGCAGTGCAACCGGGACTAACACAGATACGCAGTATTTT	CASSATGTNTDTQYF
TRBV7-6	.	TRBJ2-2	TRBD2	TGTGCCAGCAGCTTTGGGACTAGCACCGGGGAGCTGTTTTTT	CASSFGTSTGELFF
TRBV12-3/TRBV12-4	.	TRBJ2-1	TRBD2	TGTGCCAGCAGTGCGCCCGGGACTAGCTTATTCTTC	CASSAPGTSLFF
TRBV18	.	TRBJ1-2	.	TGTGCCAGCTCAACCGGGGACTATGGCTACACCTTC	CASSTGDYGYTF
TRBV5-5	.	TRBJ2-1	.	TGTGCCAGCAGCTTGAACGGGGGTGGGAATGAGCAGTTCTTC	CASSLNGGGNEQFF
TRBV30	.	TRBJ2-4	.	TGTGCCTGGAGTCCGGGACTGTTAGCCAAAAACATTCAGTACTTC	CAWSPGLLAKNIQYF
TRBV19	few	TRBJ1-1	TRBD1	TGTGCCAGTAGCTTACAGGGGGAGAACACTGAAGCTTTCTTT	CASSLQGENTEAFF
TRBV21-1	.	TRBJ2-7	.	TGTGCCAGCAGCAAGGCAGGGTTCGAGCAGTACTTC	CASSKAGFEQYF
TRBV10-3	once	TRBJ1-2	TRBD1	TGTGCCATCACCAAGGGACAGGGTTACGGCTACACCTTC	CAITKGQGYGYTF
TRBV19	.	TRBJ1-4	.	TGTGCCCGTTCCTGGGGGCGGGAAAAACTGTTTTTT	CARSWGREKLFF
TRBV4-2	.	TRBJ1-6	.	TGTGCCAGCAGCCAATCTCCTCCTGGGAGCTCCTATAATTCACCCCTCCACTTT	CASSQSPPGSSYNSPLHF
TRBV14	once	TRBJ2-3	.	TGTGCCAGCAGCCAAGTTGGAGCCCTTGCAGATACGCAGTATTTT	CASSQVGALADTQYF
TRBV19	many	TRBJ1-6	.	TGTGCCAGTAGTAGGACAGTAATCAATTCACCCCTCCACTTT	CASSRTVINSPLHF
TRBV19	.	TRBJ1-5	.	TGTGCCAGTAGTATCCTAGAGGGGGGCAATCAGCCCCAGCATTTT	CASSILEGGNQPQHF
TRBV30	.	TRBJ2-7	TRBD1	TGTGCCTGGAGTGAGACAGGGCGGGAGCAGTACTTC	CAWSETGREQYF
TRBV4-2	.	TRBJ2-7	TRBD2	TGTGCCAGCAGCCAATTGTCGGGGGGGCCAGACGAGCAGTACTTC	CASSQLSGGPDEQYF
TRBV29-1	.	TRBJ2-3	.	TGCAGCGTTGGACTAGACACAGATACGCAGTATTTT	CSVGLDTDTQYF
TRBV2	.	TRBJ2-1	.	TGTGCCAGCAGTGAACTGATGACTACCAATGAGCAGTTCTTC	CASSELMTTNEQFF
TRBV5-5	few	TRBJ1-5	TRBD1	TGTGCCAGCAGCAAGACCCGCCGGGACAGGGGTTCGGATCAGCCCCAGCATTTT	CASSKTRRDRGSDQPQHF
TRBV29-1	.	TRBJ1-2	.	TGCATCCCGGGACACCAGTATGGCTACACCTTC	CIPGHQYGYTF
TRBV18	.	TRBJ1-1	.	TGTGCCAGCTCACCTACGCGGGGAGACACTGAAGCTTTCTTT	CASSPTRGDTEAFF